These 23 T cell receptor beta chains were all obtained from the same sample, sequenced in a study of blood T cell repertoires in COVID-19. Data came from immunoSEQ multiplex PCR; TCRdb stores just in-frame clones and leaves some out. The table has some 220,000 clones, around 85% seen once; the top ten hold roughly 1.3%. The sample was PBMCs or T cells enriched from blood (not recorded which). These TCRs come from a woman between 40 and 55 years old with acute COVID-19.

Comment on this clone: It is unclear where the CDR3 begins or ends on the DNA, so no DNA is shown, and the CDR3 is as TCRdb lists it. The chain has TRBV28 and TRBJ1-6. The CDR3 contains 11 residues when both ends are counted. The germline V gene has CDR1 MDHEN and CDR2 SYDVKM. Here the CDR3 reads CASSWGGGSHF.

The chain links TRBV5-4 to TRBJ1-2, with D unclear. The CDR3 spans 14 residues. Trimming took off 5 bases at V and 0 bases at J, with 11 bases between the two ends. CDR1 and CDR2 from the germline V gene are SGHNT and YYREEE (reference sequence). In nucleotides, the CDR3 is TGTGCCAGCAGGGGTCCGGAGACTAACTATGGCTACACCTTC. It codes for CASRGPETNYGYTF.

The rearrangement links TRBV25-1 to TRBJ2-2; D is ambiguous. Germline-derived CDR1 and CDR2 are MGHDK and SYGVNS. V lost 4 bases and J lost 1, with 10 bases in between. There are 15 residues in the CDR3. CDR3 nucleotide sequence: TGTGCCAGCAGTGCAGGCTTATTGAACACCGGGGAGCTGTTTTTT. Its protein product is CASSAGLLNTGELFF.

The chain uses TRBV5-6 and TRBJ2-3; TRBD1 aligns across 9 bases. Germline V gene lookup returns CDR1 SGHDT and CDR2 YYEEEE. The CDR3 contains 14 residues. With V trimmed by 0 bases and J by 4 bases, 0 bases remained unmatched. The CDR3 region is CASSLGTGADTQYF. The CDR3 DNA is TGTGCCAGCAGCTTGGGGACAGGGGCAGATACGCAGTATTTT.

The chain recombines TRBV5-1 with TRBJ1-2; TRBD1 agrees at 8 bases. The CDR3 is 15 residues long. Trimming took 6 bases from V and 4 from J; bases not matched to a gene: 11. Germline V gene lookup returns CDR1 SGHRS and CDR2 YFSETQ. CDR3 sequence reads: CASTRGLDRAYGYTF. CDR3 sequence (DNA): TGCGCCAGCACCCGGGGACTGGACAGGGCCTATGGCTACACCTTC.

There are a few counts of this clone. The chain's CDR3 is CASSFTAGYEQYF. CDR3 sequence (DNA): TGTGCCAGCAGCTTTACGGCGGGCTACGAGCAGTACTTC. This chain connects TRBV5-6 to TRBJ2-7; tentatively, D is TRBD2 (5 bases). The germline CDR1 and CDR2 sequences are SGHDT and YYEEEE. The CDR3 spans 13 residues. The V and J ends lost 2 bases and 3 bases respectively, with 9 bases between them. The whole variable domain, filled in from reference TRBV5-6 and TRBJ2-7, reads DAGVTQSPTHLIKTRGQQVTLRCSPKSGHDTVSWYQQALGQGPQFIFQYYEEEERQRGNFPDRFSGHQFPNYSSELNVNALLLGDSALYLCASSFTAGYEQYFGPGTRLTVT.

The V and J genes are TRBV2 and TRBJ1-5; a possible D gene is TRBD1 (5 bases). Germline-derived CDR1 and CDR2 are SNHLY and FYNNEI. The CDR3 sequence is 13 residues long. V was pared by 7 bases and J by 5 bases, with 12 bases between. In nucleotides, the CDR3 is TGTGCCAGCATGCAGGGCCCCCATCAGCCCCAGCATTTT. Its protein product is CASMQGPHQPQHF.

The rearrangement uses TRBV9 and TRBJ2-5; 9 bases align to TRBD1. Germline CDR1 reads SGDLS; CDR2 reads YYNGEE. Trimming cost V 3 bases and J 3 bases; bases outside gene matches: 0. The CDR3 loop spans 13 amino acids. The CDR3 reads CASSGTGEETQYF. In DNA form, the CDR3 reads TGTGCCAGCAGCGGGACAGGGGAAGAGACCCAGTACTTC.

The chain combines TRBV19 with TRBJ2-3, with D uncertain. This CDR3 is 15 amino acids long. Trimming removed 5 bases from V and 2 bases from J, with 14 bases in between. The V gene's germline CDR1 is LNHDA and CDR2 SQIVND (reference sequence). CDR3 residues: CASSPLDRYTDTQYF. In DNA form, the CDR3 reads TGTGCCAGTAGTCCCCTAGATCGGTACACAGATACGCAGTATTTT.

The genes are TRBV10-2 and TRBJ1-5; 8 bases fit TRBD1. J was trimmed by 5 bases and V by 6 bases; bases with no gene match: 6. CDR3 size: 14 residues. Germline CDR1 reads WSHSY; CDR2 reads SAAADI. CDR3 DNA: TGCGCCAGCAGGCCCGCAGGGGGCCATCAGCCCCAGCATTTT. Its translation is CASRPAGGHQPQHF.

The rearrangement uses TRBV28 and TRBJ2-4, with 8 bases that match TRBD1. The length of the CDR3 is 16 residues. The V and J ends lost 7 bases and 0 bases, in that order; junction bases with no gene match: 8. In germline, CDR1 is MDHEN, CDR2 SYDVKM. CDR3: CASTSTGELAKNIQYF. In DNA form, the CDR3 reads TGTGCCAGCACCTCGACAGGGGAACTAGCCAAAAACATTCAGTACTTC.

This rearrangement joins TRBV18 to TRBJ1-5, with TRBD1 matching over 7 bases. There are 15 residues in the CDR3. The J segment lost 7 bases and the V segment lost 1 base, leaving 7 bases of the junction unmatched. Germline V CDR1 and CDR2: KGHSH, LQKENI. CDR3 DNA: TGTGCCAGCTCACCACGGGCAGGGGACAGCCAGCCCCAGCATTTT. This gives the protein CASSPRAGDSQPQHF.

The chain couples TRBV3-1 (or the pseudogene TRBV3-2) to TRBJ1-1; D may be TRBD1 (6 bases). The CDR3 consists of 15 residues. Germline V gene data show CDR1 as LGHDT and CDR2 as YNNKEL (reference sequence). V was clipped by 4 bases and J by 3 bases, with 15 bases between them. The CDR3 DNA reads TGTGCCAGCAGCCGTACAAACAGGGCTGACACTGAAGCTTTCTTT. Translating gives CASSRTNRADTEAFF.

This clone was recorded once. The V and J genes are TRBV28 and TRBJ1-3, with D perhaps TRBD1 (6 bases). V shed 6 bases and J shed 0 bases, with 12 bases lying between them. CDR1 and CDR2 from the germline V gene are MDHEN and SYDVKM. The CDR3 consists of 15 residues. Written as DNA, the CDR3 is TGTGCCAGCAGCCTGGGGGGGGCCTCTGGAAACACCATATATTTT. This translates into CASSLGGASGNTIYF. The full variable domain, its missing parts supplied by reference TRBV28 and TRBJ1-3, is DVKVTQSSRYLVKRTGEKVFLECVQDMDHENMFWYRQDPGLGLRLIYFSYDVKMKEKGDIPEGYSVSREKKERFSLILESASTNQTSMYLCASSLGGASGNTIYFGEGSWLTVV.

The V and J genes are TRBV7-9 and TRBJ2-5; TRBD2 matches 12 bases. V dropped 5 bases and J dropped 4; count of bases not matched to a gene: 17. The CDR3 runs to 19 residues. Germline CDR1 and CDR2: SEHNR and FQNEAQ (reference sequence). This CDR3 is CASSLTGTSGWKESETQYF. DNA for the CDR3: TGTGCCAGCAGCCTTACCGGGACTAGCGGGTGGAAGGAATCAGAGACCCAGTACTTC.

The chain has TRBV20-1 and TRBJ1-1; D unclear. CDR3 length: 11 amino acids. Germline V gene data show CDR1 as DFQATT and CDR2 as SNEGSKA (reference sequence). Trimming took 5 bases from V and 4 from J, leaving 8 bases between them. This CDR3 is CSAPHFTEAFF. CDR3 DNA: TGCAGTGCTCCCCACTTCACTGAAGCTTTCTTT.

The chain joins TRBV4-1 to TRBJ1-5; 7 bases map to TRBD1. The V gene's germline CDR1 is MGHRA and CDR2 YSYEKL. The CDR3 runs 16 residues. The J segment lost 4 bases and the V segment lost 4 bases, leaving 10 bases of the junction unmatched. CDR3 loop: CASSLTSGTENQPQHF. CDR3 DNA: TGCGCCAGCAGCCTCACGTCCGGGACAGAGAATCAGCCCCAGCATTTT.

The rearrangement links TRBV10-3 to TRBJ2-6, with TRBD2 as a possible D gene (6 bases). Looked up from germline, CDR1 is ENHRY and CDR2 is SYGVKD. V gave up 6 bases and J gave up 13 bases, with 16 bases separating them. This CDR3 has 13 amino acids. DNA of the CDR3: TGTGCCATCAGCGTCGACGCCGCGGGGGTCCTGACTTTC. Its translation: CAISVDAAGVLTF.

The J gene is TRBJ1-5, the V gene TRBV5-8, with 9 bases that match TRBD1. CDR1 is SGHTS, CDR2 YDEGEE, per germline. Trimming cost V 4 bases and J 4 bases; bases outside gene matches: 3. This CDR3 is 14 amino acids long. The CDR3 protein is CASSAQGANQPQHF. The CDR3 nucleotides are TGTGCCAGCAGCGCACAGGGGGCAAATCAGCCCCAGCATTTT.

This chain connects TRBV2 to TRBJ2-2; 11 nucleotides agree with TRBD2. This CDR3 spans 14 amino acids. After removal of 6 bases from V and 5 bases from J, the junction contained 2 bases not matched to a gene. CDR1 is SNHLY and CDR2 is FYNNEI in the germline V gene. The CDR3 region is CASRTSGITGELFF. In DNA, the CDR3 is TGTGCCAGCAGGACTAGCGGGATTACCGGGGAGCTGTTTTTT.

CDR3 sequence reads: CAISGLSGSVDTQYF. The CDR3 DNA reads TGTGCCATCAGTGGCCTTAGCGGGAGCGTGGATACGCAGTATTTT. The chain uses TRBV10-3 and TRBJ2-3; the match to TRBD2 covers 9 bases. The CDR3 length is 15 residues. The V and J ends lost 4 bases and 6 bases, in that order; junction bases with no gene match: 8. From germline, CDR1 is ENHRY and CDR2 SYGVKD.

In DNA form, the CDR3 reads TGCGCCAGCAGCCCAAGGACTAGCGGGGAGCAGTTCTTC. This codes for CASSPRTSGEQFF. J is TRBJ2-1 and V is TRBV10-1; the match to TRBD2 covers 11 bases. In germline, CDR1 is WNHNN, CDR2 SYGVQD (reference sequence). The CDR3 totals 13 residues. J lost 10 bases, V lost 6 bases, and 5 bases had no gene match.

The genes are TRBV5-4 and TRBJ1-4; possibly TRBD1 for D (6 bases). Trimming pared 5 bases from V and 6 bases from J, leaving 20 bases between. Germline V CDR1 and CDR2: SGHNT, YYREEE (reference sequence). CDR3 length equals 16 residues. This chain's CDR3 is CASSQGGGHNYEKLFF. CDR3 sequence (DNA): TGTGCCAGCAGTCAAGGGGGGGGCCACAACTATGAAAAACTGTTTTTT.